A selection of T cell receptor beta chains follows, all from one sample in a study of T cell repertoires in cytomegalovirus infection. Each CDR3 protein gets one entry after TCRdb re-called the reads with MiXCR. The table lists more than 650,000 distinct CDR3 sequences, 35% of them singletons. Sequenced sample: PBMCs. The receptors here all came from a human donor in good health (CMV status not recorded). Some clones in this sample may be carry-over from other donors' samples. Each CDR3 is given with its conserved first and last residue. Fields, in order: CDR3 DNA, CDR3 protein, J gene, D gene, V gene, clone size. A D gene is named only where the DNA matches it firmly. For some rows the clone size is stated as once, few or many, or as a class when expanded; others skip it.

CDR3nt: TGTGCCAGTAGTATGTCCCACGGACACTCCTACGAGCAGTACTTC; CDR3aa: CASSMSHGHSYEQYF; j_gene: TRBJ2-7; d_gene: .; v_gene: TRBV19; abundance: .
CDR3nt: TGTGCCAGCAGTTCCTTGGGGGGGAACACAGATACGCAGTATTTT; CDR3aa: CASSSLGGNTDTQYF; j_gene: TRBJ2-3; d_gene: TRBD2; v_gene: TRBV6-5; abundance: .
CDR3nt: TGTGCCAGCAGCCCCGGGACTAGCGGGGCCGGGGGACACACCGGGGAGCTGTTTTTT; CDR3aa: CASSPGTSGAGGHTGELFF; j_gene: TRBJ2-2; d_gene: TRBD2; v_gene: TRBV27; abundance: once
CDR3nt: TGTGCCAGCACCCTCACCGGGACAGACTATGGCTACACCTTC; CDR3aa: CASTLTGTDYGYTF; j_gene: TRBJ1-2; d_gene: TRBD1; v_gene: TRBV7-6; abundance: .
CDR3nt: TGTGCCAGCAGTTACGACAGGGGATGGAACACTGAAGCTTTCTTT; CDR3aa: CASSYDRGWNTEAFF; j_gene: TRBJ1-1; d_gene: TRBD1; v_gene: TRBV6-5; abundance: few
CDR3nt: TGTGCCAGCAGCCGCCGGGGGGCAGGCCTCACCGGGGAGCTGTTTTTT; CDR3aa: CASSRRGAGLTGELFF; j_gene: TRBJ2-2; d_gene: .; v_gene: TRBV5-8; abundance: many
CDR3nt: TGTGCCAGCAGTTTAGCGCTAATGGGCAGCGGAGCTGAAGCTTTCTTT; CDR3aa: CASSLALMGSGAEAFF; j_gene: TRBJ1-1; d_gene: .; v_gene: TRBV12-3/TRBV12-4; abundance: few
CDR3nt: TGTGCCAGCAGTTTAACGGGAGAGACCCATTACTTC; CDR3aa: CASSLTGETHYF; j_gene: TRBJ2-5; d_gene: .; v_gene: TRBV12-3/TRBV12-4; abundance: .
CDR3nt: TGTGCCAGTGGGGATGGGGCCTATGGCTACACCTTC; CDR3aa: CASGDGAYGYTF; j_gene: TRBJ1-2; d_gene: .; v_gene: TRBV19; abundance: .
CDR3nt: TGTGCCAGCAGCTTAGCCGGCGGGAGGACCGGATCCTACGAGCAGTACTTC; CDR3aa: CASSLAGGRTGSYEQYF; j_gene: TRBJ2-7; d_gene: TRBD2; v_gene: TRBV7-2; abundance: .
CDR3nt: TGTGCCAGCAGCTTGGATGGCTCGTTTAGCACAGATACGCAGTATTTT; CDR3aa: CASSLDGSFSTDTQYF; j_gene: TRBJ2-3; d_gene: .; v_gene: TRBV5-5; abundance: .
CDR3nt: TGTGCCAGCAGCTTAGACCCCGGGTCACCCCTCCACTTT; CDR3aa: CASSLDPGSPLHF; j_gene: TRBJ1-6; d_gene: .; v_gene: TRBV11-2; abundance: many
CDR3nt: TGTGCCAGCAGCCTGGGGGGCGCGGGTCACGAGCAGTACTTC; CDR3aa: CASSLGGAGHEQYF; j_gene: TRBJ2-7; d_gene: .; v_gene: TRBV28; abundance: .
CDR3nt: TGTGCCAGCAGCTTTAGCAGCCTGGGGTCCTATAATTCACCCCTCCACTTT; CDR3aa: CASSFSSLGSYNSPLHF; j_gene: TRBJ1-6; d_gene: .; v_gene: TRBV7-3; abundance: .
CDR3nt: TGCAGTTCTGGGCAGGGAAACTATGGCTACACCTTC; CDR3aa: CSSGQGNYGYTF; j_gene: TRBJ1-2; d_gene: .; v_gene: TRBV20-1; abundance: .
CDR3nt: TGTGCCAGCAGCCTCGACAGTCACTATGGCTACACCTTC; CDR3aa: CASSLDSHYGYTF; j_gene: TRBJ1-2; d_gene: .; v_gene: TRBV7-3; abundance: few
CDR3nt: TGTGCCAGTAGGGGGGGACGATCCGGGGAGCTGTTTTTT; CDR3aa: CASRGGRSGELFF; j_gene: TRBJ2-2; d_gene: .; v_gene: TRBV19; abundance: few
CDR3nt: TGTGCCAGCAGTTTAAGGACAGTTAATGAGCAGTTCTTC; CDR3aa: CASSLRTVNEQFF; j_gene: TRBJ2-1; d_gene: .; v_gene: TRBV12-3/TRBV12-4; abundance: .